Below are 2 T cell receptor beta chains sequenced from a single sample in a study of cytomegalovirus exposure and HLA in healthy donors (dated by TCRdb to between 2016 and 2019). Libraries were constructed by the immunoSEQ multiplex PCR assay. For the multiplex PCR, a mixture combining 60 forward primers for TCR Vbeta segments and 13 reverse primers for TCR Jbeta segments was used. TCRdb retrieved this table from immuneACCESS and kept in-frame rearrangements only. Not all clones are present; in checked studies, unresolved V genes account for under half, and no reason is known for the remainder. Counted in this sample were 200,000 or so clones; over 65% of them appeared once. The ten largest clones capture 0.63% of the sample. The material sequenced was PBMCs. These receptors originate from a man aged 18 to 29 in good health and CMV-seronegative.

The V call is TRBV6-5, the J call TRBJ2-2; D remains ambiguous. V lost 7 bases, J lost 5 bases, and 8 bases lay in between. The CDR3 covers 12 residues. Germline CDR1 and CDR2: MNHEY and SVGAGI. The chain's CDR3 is CASNKATGELFF. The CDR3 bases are TGTGCCAGCAATAAAGCTACCGGGGAGCTGTTTTTT.

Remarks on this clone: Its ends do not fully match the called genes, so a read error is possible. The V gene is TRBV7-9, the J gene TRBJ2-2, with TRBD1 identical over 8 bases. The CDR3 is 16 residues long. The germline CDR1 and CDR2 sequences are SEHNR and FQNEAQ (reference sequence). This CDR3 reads CSSSFGTRGRGGELFF. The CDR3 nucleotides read TGTTCCAGCAGCTTTGGTACCAGGGGGCGAGGCGGGGAGCTGTTTTTT.